The 27 T cell receptor beta chains reported below all come from one sample, sequenced in a study of blood T cell repertoires in COVID-19 (TCRdb year 2020). Libraries were built with the immunoSEQ multiplex PCR assay. TCRdb's version of the immuneACCESS table is confined to in-frame rearrangements and falls short of the full clone set. An unresolved V gene accounts for under half of the shortfall where checked; the remainder is of unknown origin. A total of fewer than 350,000 clones appear in this sample, roughly 87% of them only once. The ten largest clones represent roughly 9% of the sample. Sequencing used peripheral blood. The source is a man younger than 30 with active or convalescent COVID-19.

The chain carries TRBV6-5 and TRBJ2-2; 8 nucleotides align to TRBD1. Per germline, CDR1 MNHEY and CDR2 SVGAGI. The length of the CDR3 is 15 residues. With 6 bases clipped from V and 1 base from J, the junction kept 4 bases outside the gene matches. The CDR3 coding sequence is TGTGCCAGCAGATGGGGACAGGAGAACACCGGGGAGCTGTTTTTT. Translating gives CASRWGQENTGELFF.

In this sample, this clone turned up once. V is TRBV18 and J is TRBJ1-5; a weak D match, TRBD1 (5 bases). V was shortened by 3 bases and J by 0 bases, with 12 bases between the two germline ends. Looked up from germline, CDR1 is KGHSH and CDR2 is LQKENI. The CDR3 spans 16 residues. The CDR3 DNA is TGTGCCAGCTCACCCGAGACAGCCGTTAGCAATCAGCCCCAGCATTTT. It encodes CASSPETAVSNQPQHF.

The chain couples TRBV7-9 to TRBJ2-7; unclear D gene. Trimming took off 5 bases at V and 4 bases at J, with 12 bases between the two ends. The CDR3 has 13 amino acids. Germline assignment: CDR1 SEHNR and CDR2 FQNEAQ (reference sequence). Here the CDR3 reads CASSPPVGYEQYF. As DNA, the CDR3 is TGTGCCAGCAGCCCACCCGTCGGGTACGAGCAGTACTTC.

This clone was recorded only once. The chain links TRBV27 to TRBJ1-2, with D maybe TRBD1 (5 bases). The length of the CDR3 is 17 residues. V lost 2 bases and J 6 bases, leaving 22 bases between the germline ends. Germline CDR1 is MNHEY and CDR2 is SMNVEV (reference sequence). The CDR3: CASSLHGGQGLGDGYTF. The CDR3 region has the DNA TGTGCCAGCAGTTTACATGGTGGGCAGGGCTTGGGCGATGGCTACACCTTC.

Points on this clone: Relative to the germline gene, one junction end is altered; a read error may explain this. V is TRBV19 and J is TRBJ1-5; no definite D call. The CDR3 extends over 12 amino acids. The germline gives CDR1 LNHDA, CDR2 SQIVND (reference sequence). The DNA of the CDR3 is TGTGCCAGTAGTCCTAGCTATCAGCCCCAGCATTTT. Protein: CASSPSYQPQHF.

The V and J genes are TRBV6-2 or TRBV6-3 and TRBJ1-2, with D hard to call. The germline V gene encodes CDR1 MNHEY and CDR2 SVGEGT. The ends were cut back, 0 bases at V and 0 bases at J, with 11 bases in the middle. The CDR3 is 16 amino acids. This CDR3 is CASSYSKVATNYGYTF. DNA for the CDR3: TGTGCCAGCAGTTACTCGAAGGTAGCAACTAACTATGGCTACACCTTC.

The chain recombines TRBV10-1 with TRBJ2-5; D ambiguous. The CDR3 contains 10 residues. Germline V CDR1 and CDR2: WNHNN, SYGVQD (reference sequence). V lost 10 bases, J lost 8 bases, and 11 bases lay in between. The CDR3 DNA follows: TGCGCCACCCGAGCGTTCACCCAGTACTTC. This translates into CATRAFTQYF.

The rearrangement uses TRBV10-2 and TRBJ2-5; TRBD2 might be the D (6 bases). Germline values: CDR1 WSHSY, CDR2 SAAADI. V was clipped by 8 bases and J by 0 bases, with 10 bases between them. The CDR3 loop spans 13 amino acids. The CDR3 DNA is TGCGCCAGCCATAGCGGAGACCAAGAGACCCAGTACTTC. Amino acids: CASHSGDQETQYF.

The chain has TRBV27 and TRBJ1-2, with D possibly TRBD1 on 6 matching bases. This CDR3 is built from 15 residues. In germline, CDR1 is MNHEY, CDR2 SMNVEV (reference sequence). The germline V and J ends were trimmed by 4 bases and 0 bases, with 12 bases remaining between them. The CDR3 sequence: CASSYTGTTNYGYTF. The CDR3 DNA reads as TGTGCCAGCAGTTATACAGGGACCACTAACTATGGCTACACCTTC.

This clone showed up just once. This rearrangement joins TRBV3-1 (or the pseudogene TRBV3-2) to TRBJ2-2, with TRBD1 as a possible D gene (5 bases). CDR1 is LGHDT and CDR2 is YNNKEL in the germline V gene (reference sequence). The CDR3 extends over 18 amino acids. V lost 0 bases and J lost 0, with 14 bases in between. The CDR3 coding sequence is TGTGCCAGCAGCCAAGAATTTGAGACAGCTTCGAACACCGGGGAGCTGTTTTTT. The encoded protein is CASSQEFETASNTGELFF.

In this sample, this clone turned up once. The chain recombines TRBV29-1 with TRBJ2-7, with 7 bases lining up with TRBD1. Germline lookup yields CDR1 SQVTM and CDR2 ANQGSEA. The V segment lost 6 bases and the J segment 1 base; nucleotides outside the gene matches: 3. CDR3 length equals 12 residues. The CDR3 DNA sequence: TGCAGCGTCTTGACAGGGTCCTACGAGCAGTACTTC. Protein: CSVLTGSYEQYF.

The chain employs TRBV4-2 and TRBJ2-3; TRBD1 matches at 7 bases. The germline CDR1 and CDR2 sequences are LGHNA and YNFKEQ. This CDR3 is 14 amino acids long. Germline trimming cut 4 bases from V and 4 bases from J; bases unmatched to any gene: 5. Here the CDR3 DNA reads TGTGCCAGCAGCCCGAGACAGGGTGCAGATACGCAGTATTTT. Protein: CASSPRQGADTQYF.

This clone was counted only a few times. The V and J genes are TRBV18 and TRBJ1-2, with D unclear. Looked up from germline, CDR1 is KGHSH and CDR2 is LQKENI. CDR3 length: 14 residues. The germline V and J ends were trimmed by 2 bases and 2 bases, with 9 bases remaining between them. CDR3 sequence reads: CASSPYEQNYGYTF. DNA of the CDR3: TGTGCCAGCTCACCATACGAACAGAACTATGGCTACACCTTC.

This chain joins TRBV10-1 and TRBJ2-7, with D possibly being TRBD2 (5 bases). Germline CDR1 reads WNHNN; CDR2 reads SYGVQD (reference sequence). Deletions cut 3 bases from V and 9 bases from J, with 12 bases between. The CDR3 loop spans 12 amino acids. CDR3 in amino acids: CASSDPGTAQYF. For the CDR3, the DNA is TGCGCCAGCAGTGACCCGGGAACAGCGCAGTACTTC.

V and J are TRBV7-9 and TRBJ2-7; D is undetermined. The ends were cut back, 5 bases at V and 12 bases at J, with 20 bases in the middle. The germline gives CDR1 SEHNR, CDR2 FQNEAQ (reference sequence). This CDR3 has 13 amino acids. CDR3 loop: CASSRERNTPGYF. CDR3 DNA: TGTGCCAGCAGCCGAGAGAGGAATACACCTGGGTACTTC.

The rearrangement links TRBV10-3 to TRBJ1-2, with D hard to call. The CDR3 runs 17 residues. Germline values: CDR1 ENHRY, CDR2 SYGVKD. V gave up 0 bases and J gave up 4 bases, with 18 bases separating them. DNA of the CDR3: TGTGCCATCAGTGAGTCAGGTAGGCGGGGTTTGGGCTATGGCTACACCTTC. Translated: CAISESGRRGLGYGYTF.

The chain employs TRBV24-1 and TRBJ2-1; 7 bases are a match to TRBD2. Germline CDR1 and CDR2: KGHDR and SFDVKD. The CDR3 length is 15 residues. V lost 4 bases, J lost 9 bases, and 11 bases stayed unmatched. Here the CDR3 reads CATSDHGTGGVEQFF. CDR3 nucleotide sequence: TGTGCCACCAGTGACCATGGGACGGGGGGAGTTGAGCAGTTCTTC.

The genes are TRBV6-6 and TRBJ2-7, with D possibly being TRBD1 (6 bases). There are 15 residues in the CDR3. V was pared by 3 bases and J by 4 bases, with 16 bases between. Germline CDR1 is MNHNY and CDR2 is SVGAGI (reference sequence). CDR3 sequence reads: CASSYKGGEGYEQYF. CDR3 nucleotides: TGTGCCAGCAGTTATAAAGGGGGAGAAGGGTACGAGCAGTACTTC.

The rearrangement uses TRBV9 and TRBJ1-5, with 9 bases aligning to TRBD1. V dropped 2 bases and J dropped 7; count of bases not matched to a gene: 7. Germline V gene sequence: CDR1 SGDLS, CDR2 YYNGEE. CDR3 length equals 15 residues. CDR3 sequence reads: CASSVGQGLGQPQHF. CDR3 nucleotide sequence: TGTGCCAGCAGCGTTGGACAGGGGCTGGGACAGCCCCAGCATTTT.

This clone was detected only a few times. The genes are TRBV10-2 and TRBJ1-2, with D maybe TRBD1 (5 bases). The V gene lost 2 bases and the J gene lost 5 bases, with 21 bases spanning the gap. Germline lookup yields CDR1 WSHSY and CDR2 SAAADI. The CDR3 runs to 17 residues. The CDR3 coding sequence is TGCGCCAGCAGTGAGGTCCCCTCGGGACTGAGTAGTTATGGCTACACCTTC. It encodes CASSEVPSGLSSYGYTF.

The V call is TRBV19, the J call TRBJ2-1, with 9 nucleotides matching TRBD1. V shed 5 bases and J 4 bases; nucleotides not matched to a gene: 3. Germline values: CDR1 LNHDA, CDR2 SQIVND (reference sequence). The CDR3 totals 14 residues. CDR3 DNA sequence: TGTGCCAGTAGTCCGACAGGGGGGTACAATGAGCAGTTCTTC. Amino acid sequence: CASSPTGGYNEQFF.

The chain carries TRBV5-5 and TRBJ2-2; possibly TRBD1 for D (6 bases). CDR3 length: 14 residues. The germline gives CDR1 SGHKS, CDR2 YYEKEE (reference sequence). Deletions cut 4 bases from V and 4 bases from J, with 11 bases between. Here the CDR3 reads CASSPSRGTGELFF. Written as DNA, the CDR3 is TGTGCCAGCAGCCCGAGCAGGGGCACCGGGGAGCTGTTTTTT.

This rearrangement joins TRBV10-3 to TRBJ1-1; TRBD1 might be the D (6 bases). Germline CDR1 is ENHRY and CDR2 is SYGVKD. CDR3 length: 13 residues. V was shortened by 10 bases and J by 3 bases, with 15 bases between the two germline ends. The CDR3 sequence: CATSRGSYTEAFF. DNA of the CDR3: TGTGCCACTTCCAGGGGTTCGTACACTGAAGCTTTCTTT.

The chain uses TRBV5-4 and TRBJ2-5; 7 bases line up with TRBD2. Germline-derived CDR1 and CDR2 are SGHNT and YYREEE (reference sequence). V lost 1 base to trimming and J lost 7 bases; unmatched junction nucleotides: 4. The CDR3 is 13 residues long. The CDR3 loop reads CASSLLAGATQYF. The CDR3, as DNA: TGTGCCAGCAGCTTGCTGGCGGGAGCGACCCAGTACTTC.

The chain employs TRBV7-9 and TRBJ1-2; TRBD1 might be the D (6 bases). CDR1 is SEHNR, CDR2 FQNEAQ, per germline (reference sequence). V was shortened by 1 base and J by 6 bases, with 18 bases between the two germline ends. CDR3 length equals 16 residues. The CDR3: CASSLETIRGGDGYTF. The CDR3 DNA follows: TGTGCCAGCAGCTTAGAAACCATCAGAGGGGGGGATGGCTACACCTTC.

This clone has a single count. This rearrangement joins TRBV21-1 to TRBJ1-1; the tabulated D call, TRBD1, remains unverified against the DNA. TRBV21-1 is a pseudogene. The CDR3 is 18 residues long. CDR3 loop: CASSKHFYHRGMNTEAFF. DNA for the CDR3: TGTGCCAGCAGCAAACACTTTTACCACAGGGGAATGAACACTGAAGCTTTCTTT.

V and J are TRBV6-4 and TRBJ2-1; D unresolved. The CDR3 runs 14 residues. Per the germline V gene, CDR1 is MRHNA and CDR2 is SNTAGT. Trimming removed 6 bases from V and 3 bases from J, with 12 bases in between. The CDR3 protein is CASSLYPGYNEQFF. The CDR3 nucleotides read TGTGCCAGCAGCCTCTACCCCGGCTACAATGAGCAGTTCTTC.